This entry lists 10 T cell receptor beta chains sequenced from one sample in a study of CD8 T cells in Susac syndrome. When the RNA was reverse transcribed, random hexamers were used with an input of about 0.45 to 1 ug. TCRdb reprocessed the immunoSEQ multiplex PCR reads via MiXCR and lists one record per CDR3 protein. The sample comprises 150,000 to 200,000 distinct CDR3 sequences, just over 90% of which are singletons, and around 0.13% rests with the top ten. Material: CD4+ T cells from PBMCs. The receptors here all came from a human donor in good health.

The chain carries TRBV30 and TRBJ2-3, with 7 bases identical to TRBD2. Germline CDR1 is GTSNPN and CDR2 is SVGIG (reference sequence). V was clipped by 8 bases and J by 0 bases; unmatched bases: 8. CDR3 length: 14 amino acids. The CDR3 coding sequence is TGTGCCAGCGACGGGGGGACTAGCACAGATACGCAGTATTTT. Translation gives CASDGGTSTDTQYF.

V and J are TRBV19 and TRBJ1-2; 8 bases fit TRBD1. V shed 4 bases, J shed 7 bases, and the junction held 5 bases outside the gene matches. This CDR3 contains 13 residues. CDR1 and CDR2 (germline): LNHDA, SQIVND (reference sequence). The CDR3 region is CASSTRTGLGYTF. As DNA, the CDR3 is TGTGCCAGTAGTACACGGACAGGGCTTGGCTACACCTTC.

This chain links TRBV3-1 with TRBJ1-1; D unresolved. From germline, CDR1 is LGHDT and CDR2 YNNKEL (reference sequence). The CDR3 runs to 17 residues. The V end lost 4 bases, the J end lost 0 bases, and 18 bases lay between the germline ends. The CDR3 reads CASSPAGWVGMNTEAFF. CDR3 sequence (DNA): TGTGCCAGCAGCCCGGCAGGTTGGGTCGGGATGAACACTGAAGCTTTCTTT.

CDR3 DNA: TGCAGCGTCCGGACAGAGAATTCACCCCTCCACTTT. Residues: CSVRTENSPLHF. The J gene is TRBJ1-6, the V gene TRBV29-1, with D possibly TRBD1 on 6 matching bases. V gave up 6 bases and J gave up 7 bases, with 10 bases separating them. Germline lookup yields CDR1 SQVTM and CDR2 ANQGSEA. The CDR3 is 12 amino acids.

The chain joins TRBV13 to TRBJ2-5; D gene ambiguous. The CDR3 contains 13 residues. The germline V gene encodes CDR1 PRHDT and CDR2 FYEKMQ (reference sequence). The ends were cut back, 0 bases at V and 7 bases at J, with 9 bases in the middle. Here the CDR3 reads CASSLGRRGTQYF. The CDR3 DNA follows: TGTGCCAGCAGCTTAGGCAGGCGAGGGACCCAGTACTTC.

DNA for the CDR3: TGTGCCAGCAGTCCACGGGGGACAGGGGCTTTCAGTAGCAATCAGCCCCAGCATTTT. It specifies CASSPRGTGAFSSNQPQHF. The chain has TRBV6-1 and TRBJ1-5; 10 bases line up with TRBD1. CDR3 size: 19 residues. Per germline, CDR1 MNHNS and CDR2 SASEGT. J was trimmed by 0 bases and V by 5 bases; bases with no gene match: 13.

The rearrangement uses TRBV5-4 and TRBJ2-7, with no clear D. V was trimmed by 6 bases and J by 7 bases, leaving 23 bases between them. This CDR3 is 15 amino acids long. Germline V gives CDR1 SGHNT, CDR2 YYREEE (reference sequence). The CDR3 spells CASTPYTASSGEQYF. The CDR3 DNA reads TGTGCCAGCACACCATACACTGCATCCTCCGGGGAGCAGTACTTC.

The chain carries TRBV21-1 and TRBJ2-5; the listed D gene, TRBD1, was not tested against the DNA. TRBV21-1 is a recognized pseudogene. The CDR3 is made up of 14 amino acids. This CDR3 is CASTRGQDQETQYF. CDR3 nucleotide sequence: TGTGCCAGCACCCGCGGACAGGACCAAGAGACCCAGTACTTC.

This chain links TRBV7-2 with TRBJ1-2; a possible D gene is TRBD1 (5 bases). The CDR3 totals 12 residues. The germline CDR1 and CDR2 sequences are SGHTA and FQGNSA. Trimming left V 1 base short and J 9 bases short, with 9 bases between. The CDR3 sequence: CASSLDGGSYTF. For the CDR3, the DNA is TGTGCCAGCAGCTTAGATGGGGGAAGCTACACCTTC.

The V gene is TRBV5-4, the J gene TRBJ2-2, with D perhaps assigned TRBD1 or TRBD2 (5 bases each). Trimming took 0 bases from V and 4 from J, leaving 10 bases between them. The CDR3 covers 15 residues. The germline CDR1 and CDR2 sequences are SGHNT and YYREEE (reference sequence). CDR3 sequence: CASSLAFGATGELFF. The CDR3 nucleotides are TGTGCCAGCAGCTTGGCCTTCGGGGCCACCGGGGAGCTGTTTTTT.